In its sample, the clone carrying this T cell receptor (beta chain) was seen once. As yet, its antigen is unknown. The data were obtained in a study of cytomegalovirus exposure and HLA in healthy donors. Findings of the study overall: In a later analysis, specific HLA alleles were associated with some 16,000 TCR beta sequences at a 0.05 false discovery rate. Indistinguishability led to the exclusion of some V segments, TRBV6-2 and TRBV6-3 included. It was assumed in the presence/absence analyses that sequencing depth was roughly uniform across donors.

The V gene end was trimmed by 4 bases and the J gene end by 2 bases; junction bases not matched to a gene: 2. The CDR3 length is 14 residues. The germline V gene encodes CDR1 SNHLY and CDR2 FYNNEI. The PCR had 60 Vbeta and 13 Jbeta primers. Clones were read by immunoSEQ multiplex PCR, and TCRdb kept only the in-frame ones, dropping some. This repertoire shows over 100,000 clones, around 80% found once; its top ten account for about a fifth. The source is a man aged 30 to 45 in good health and CMV-seropositive. The specimen was PBMCs. The V call is TRBV2, the J call TRBJ1-1, with TRBD1 matching over 9 bases. CDR3 sequence reads: CASSGTGANTEAFF. Here the CDR3 DNA reads TGTGCCAGCAGTGGGACAGGGGCAAACACTGAAGCTTTCTTT.